Reported below is one T cell receptor (beta chain). The sample is drawn from a study of blood T cell repertoires in COVID-19. Background on the study: Collection of acute and convalescent COVID-19 samples took place in the United States, Italy and Spain.

Trimming cost V 3 bases and J 5 bases, with 14 bases left between them. The CDR3 runs 14 residues. CDR1 is SGHRS and CDR2 is YFSETQ in the germline V gene. Enrolled through a virtual design, the participants were between roughly 18 and 90 years of age and came from about two dozen US areas. The study assigned cohorts using participant-reported clinical history. Using immunoSEQ multiplex PCR, the repertoire was profiled, and TCRdb retains in-frame clones only, with some absent. The sample shows hundreds of thousands of clones, 80% to 90% of them seen only once. The sequenced sample was PBMCs or T cells enriched from blood (not recorded which). This clonotype originated in a man aged 25 to 45 who had recovered from COVID-19. The V and J genes are TRBV5-1 and TRBJ2-5; tentative D call: TRBD1 (6 bases). CDR3 residues: CASSSGDPQETQYF. DNA of the CDR3: TGCGCCAGCAGCTCAGGGGACCCCCAGGAGACCCAGTACTTC.